This passage covers 11 T cell receptor beta chains from one sample sequenced in a study of T cell responses to AZD1222 COVID-19 vaccine. Sequencing used immunoSEQ multiplex PCR; TCRdb keeps in-frame clones, though not all of them. The sample lists 150,000 or so clones, 91% occurring once. Source: peripheral blood, taken 28 days after the second AZD1222 dose. These TCRs come from an adult who received the AZD1222 COVID-19 vaccine.

The chain uses TRBV27 and TRBJ1-2; a possible D gene is TRBD1 (6 bases). V gave up 3 bases and J gave up 7 bases, with 15 bases separating them. The germline CDR1 and CDR2 sequences are MNHEY and SMNVEV (reference sequence). The CDR3 contains 14 residues. The CDR3 nucleotides are TGTGCCAGCAGTTTTGGTCCAGGGGCGCCTGGCTACACCTTC. It yields the protein CASSFGPGAPGYTF.

The chain carries TRBV6-2 or TRBV6-3 and TRBJ2-1; 9 bases fit TRBD1. After removal of 2 bases from V and 1 base from J, the junction contained 9 bases not matched to a gene. Germline V lookup: CDR1 MNHEY, CDR2 SVGEGT. The CDR3 extends over 18 amino acids. The CDR3 sequence: CASSYPIAGTGSYNEQFF. CDR3 DNA sequence: TGTGCCAGCAGTTACCCTATAGCCGGGACAGGGTCCTACAATGAGCAGTTCTTC.

The chain uses TRBV3-1 (or the pseudogene TRBV3-2) and TRBJ1-1; no clear D. The germline V gene encodes CDR1 LGHDT and CDR2 YNNKEL (reference sequence). The CDR3 is 13 amino acids. V lost 3 bases to trimming and J lost 0 bases, with 5 bases between them. Written as DNA, the CDR3 is TGTGCCAGCAGCCAGGTCATGAACACTGAAGCTTTCTTT. Translating gives CASSQVMNTEAFF.

This clone was recorded only once. This rearrangement joins TRBV28 to TRBJ2-3; TRBD1 agrees at 8 bases. CDR3 length: 15 amino acids. Germline V gene data show CDR1 as MDHEN and CDR2 as SYDVKM. The ends lost 2 bases at V and 4 bases at J; junction bases unmatched: 5. CDR3 region: CASSLPGGSADTQYF. CDR3 coding DNA: TGTGCCAGCAGTTTACCAGGGGGCAGTGCAGATACGCAGTATTTT.

The chain employs TRBV20-1 and TRBJ1-5; D is possibly TRBD1 (5 bases). The V gene's germline CDR1 is DFQATT and CDR2 SNEGSKA (reference sequence). Trimming pared 3 bases from V and 5 bases from J, leaving 11 bases between. There are 13 residues in the CDR3. CDR3 region: CSASVRGDQPQHF. CDR3 sequence (DNA): TGCAGTGCTAGTGTAAGGGGTGATCAGCCCCAGCATTTT.

V and J are TRBV7-3 and TRBJ1-1, with 7 bases fitting TRBD1. This CDR3 contains 14 residues. With 3 bases clipped from V and 4 bases from J, the junction kept 5 bases outside the gene matches. Germline CDR1 reads SGHTA; CDR2 reads FQGTGA. This CDR3 is CASSLDGQVTEAFF. In DNA form, the CDR3 reads TGTGCCAGCAGCTTGGACGGACAGGTCACTGAAGCTTTCTTT.

The chain recombines TRBV20-1 with TRBJ1-4; D is undetermined. The V end lost 5 bases, the J end lost 5 bases, and 6 bases lay between the germline ends. The CDR3 extends over 11 amino acids. Per germline, CDR1 DFQATT and CDR2 SNEGSKA (reference sequence). DNA of the CDR3: TGCAGTGCTTGGGGAAATGAAAAACTGTTTTTT. It is translated as CSAWGNEKLFF.

The rearrangement uses TRBV11-2 and TRBJ2-3; either TRBD1 or TRBD2 may supply D (5 bases each). With 0 bases removed from V and 1 base from J, the gap between germline ends came to 14 bases. This CDR3 spans 17 amino acids. Germline loops: CDR1 SGHAT, CDR2 FQNNGV. DNA of the CDR3: TGTGCCAGCAGCTTAGAAACGGGGCCACAAGGCACAGATACGCAGTATTTT. It codes for CASSLETGPQGTDTQYF.

This rearrangement joins TRBV3-1 (or the pseudogene TRBV3-2) to TRBJ2-7; 7 positions match TRBD2. V dropped 1 base and J dropped 0; count of bases not matched to a gene: 12. The CDR3 contains 18 residues. Germline values: CDR1 LGHDT, CDR2 YNNKEL (reference sequence). CDR3 in amino acids: CASSQVSIAGEHSYEQYF. As DNA, the CDR3 is TGTGCCAGCAGCCAAGTCTCCATAGCGGGTGAACACTCCTACGAGCAGTACTTC.

V gene TRBV3-1 (or the pseudogene TRBV3-2) combines with J gene TRBJ2-1, with a possible D match to TRBD2 (5 bases). Looked up from germline, CDR1 is LGHDT and CDR2 is YNNKEL (reference sequence). V lost 1 base, J lost 5 bases, and 18 bases lay in between. This CDR3 is built from 17 residues. The CDR3 region is CASSQVAPSRRDNEQFF. Here the CDR3 DNA reads TGTGCCAGCAGCCAAGTCGCCCCTAGCAGGCGGGACAATGAGCAGTTCTTC.

The chain links TRBV19 to TRBJ2-5; 7 bases match TRBD2. This CDR3 contains 16 residues. Trimming cost V 3 bases and J 2 bases; bases outside gene matches: 9. Germline CDR1 is LNHDA and CDR2 is SQIVND (reference sequence). The CDR3: CASSIWGAGPQETQYF. As DNA, the CDR3 is TGTGCCAGTAGTATTTGGGGAGCGGGACCTCAAGAGACCCAGTACTTC.